The 26 T cell receptor beta chains presented below share a single source sample, sequenced in a study of control samples from healthy donors and cancer patients. Repertoires were generated with immunoSEQ multiplex PCR, while TCRdb's copy carries only in-frame clones and drops some. The data hold 150,000 to 200,000 clones, with roughly 89% observed a single time. Specimen: blood. The receptors shown here come from a woman in her 30s in good health.

The chain has TRBV5-1 and TRBJ2-3; 9 bases map to TRBD1. In germline, CDR1 is SGHRS, CDR2 YFSETQ. After removal of 6 bases from V and 2 bases from J, the junction contained 7 bases not matched to a gene. CDR3 length equals 15 residues. CDR3: CASNLQGAATDTQYF. The CDR3 region has the DNA TGCGCCAGCAATCTACAGGGGGCCGCCACAGATACGCAGTATTTT.

This clone was recorded only once. The chain employs TRBV24-1 and TRBJ2-1, with 8 bases lining up with TRBD1. The junction had 3 bases not matched to a gene; V was cut back by 1 base and J by 5 bases. CDR3 length: 15 residues. CDR1 and CDR2 from the germline V gene are KGHDR and SFDVKD. The CDR3 nucleotides read TGTGCCACCAGTGATTTCCCGGACAGGGACAATGAGCAGTTCTTC. This codes for CATSDFPDRDNEQFF.

A few counts support this clone. The V gene is TRBV9, the J gene TRBJ2-7; no definite D call. The CDR3 runs to 14 residues. V dropped 4 bases and J dropped 2 bases, with 13 bases sitting between them. In germline, CDR1 is SGDLS, CDR2 YYNGEE. CDR3 residues: CASSPALGPYEQYF. The CDR3 bases are TGTGCCAGCAGCCCCGCCTTAGGCCCCTACGAGCAGTACTTC.

The chain combines TRBV5-1 with TRBJ1-3; D uncertain. Germline V CDR1 and CDR2: SGHRS, YFSETQ. The CDR3 length is 14 residues. The V and J ends lost 1 base and 0 bases respectively, with 5 bases between them. CDR3 DNA: TGCGCCAGCAGCTTGCAGAGCTCTGGAAACACCATATATTTT. Protein product: CASSLQSSGNTIYF.

This rearrangement joins TRBV6-4 to TRBJ2-1; 8 bases are a match to TRBD2. Trimming cost V 6 bases and J 5 bases; bases outside gene matches: 6. The CDR3 is 14 residues long. CDR1 MRHNA and CDR2 SNTAGT come from the germline V gene. For the CDR3, the DNA is TGTGCCAGCAGCGCGGGACTAGAACACAATGAGCAGTTCTTC. This encodes CASSAGLEHNEQFF.

The chain carries TRBV7-3 and TRBJ1-5, with 10 bases aligning to TRBD1. CDR1 and CDR2 from the germline V gene are SGHTA and FQGTGA. Trimming cost V 5 bases and J 3 bases; bases outside gene matches: 7. The CDR3 consists of 16 residues. The CDR3 sequence: CASSNRDRGPNQPQHF. In DNA, the CDR3 is TGTGCCAGCAGCAACCGCGACAGGGGGCCCAATCAGCCCCAGCATTTT.

On this clone itself: The same CDR3 also results from other DNA sequences found in this sample. The chain links TRBV9 to TRBJ1-6; D unclear. This CDR3 is 14 amino acids long. Trimming took 0 bases from V and 3 from J, leaving 4 bases between them. Germline assignment: CDR1 SGDLS and CDR2 YYNGEE. The CDR3 sequence is CASSVGSYNSPLHF. DNA of the CDR3: TGTGCCAGCAGCGTAGGTAGCTATAATTCACCCCTCCACTTT. Based on the CDR3 plus reference TRBV9 and TRBJ1-6, the full variable domain is DSGVTQTPKHLITATGQRVTLRCSPRSGDLSVYWYQQSLDQGLQFLIQYYNGEERAKGNILERFSAQQFPDLHSELNLSSLELGDSALYFCASSVGSYNSPLHFGNGTRLTVT.

V is TRBV5-4 and J is TRBJ1-6; D unresolved. Germline CDR1 is SGHNT and CDR2 is YYREEE (reference sequence). Trimming left V 4 bases short and J 4 bases short, with 15 bases between. The CDR3 runs 16 residues. Here the CDR3 DNA reads TGTGCCAGCAGCCTTATCCAAGTCAAATATAATTCACCCCTCCACTTT. This encodes CASSLIQVKYNSPLHF.

V and J are TRBV15 and TRBJ1-2, with no clear D. This CDR3 is 15 amino acids long. V shed 0 bases and J shed 0 bases, with 8 bases lying between them. The germline V gene encodes CDR1 LNHNV and CDR2 YYDKDF (reference sequence). The CDR3 region is CATSRDLGSNYGYTF. CDR3 DNA: TGTGCCACCAGCAGAGATCTGGGGTCTAACTATGGCTACACCTTC.

The chain has TRBV4-1 and TRBJ2-5; 15 nucleotides agree with TRBD2. The CDR3 is 15 residues long. Trimming removed 6 bases from V and 4 bases from J; junction bases left unmatched: 3. Germline V gives CDR1 MGHRA, CDR2 YSYEKL. CDR3 in DNA: TGCGCCAGCAGTCGGACTAGCGGGGGGGTAGAGACCCAGTACTTC. Protein: CASSRTSGGVETQYF.

This clone was found many times. The rearrangement uses TRBV11-2 and TRBJ2-5; D is perhaps TRBD1 (8 bases). The CDR3 is made up of 15 amino acids. Germline V gene lookup returns CDR1 SGHAT and CDR2 FQNNGV. With 5 bases removed from V and 2 bases from J, the gap between germline ends came to 15 bases. The CDR3 reads CASSPGQGGQETQYF. In nucleotides, the CDR3 is TGTGCCAGCAGCCCCGGACAGGGAGGGCAAGAGACCCAGTACTTC.

The chain uses TRBV7-3 and TRBJ2-2; D uncertain. This CDR3 has 13 amino acids. CDR1 is SGHTA, CDR2 FQGTGA, per germline. V was cut by 6 bases and J by 6 bases, with 11 bases left in between. CDR3: CASSKVQSGELFF. The DNA for the CDR3 is TGTGCCAGCAGTAAAGTACAGTCCGGGGAGCTGTTTTTT.

In this sample, this clone turned up once. The genes are TRBV7-9 and TRBJ1-2; D remains unclear. Per germline, CDR1 SEHNR and CDR2 FQNEAQ (reference sequence). Trimming pared 1 base from V and 7 bases from J, leaving 4 bases between. There are 11 residues in the CDR3. As DNA, the CDR3 is TGTGCCAGCAGCTTAGGGAGTGGCTACACCTTC. It encodes CASSLGSGYTF. Full variable domain (outside the CDR3, taken from reference TRBV7-9 and TRBJ1-2): DTGVSQNPRHKITKRGQNVTFRCDPISEHNRLYWYRQTLGQGPEFLTYFQNEAQLEKSRLLSDRFSAERPKGSFSTLEIQRTEQGDSAMYLCASSLGSGYTFGSGTRLTVV.

V and J are TRBV18 and TRBJ1-2; 10 positions match TRBD1. V dropped 6 bases and J dropped 5; count of bases not matched to a gene: 6. Germline V gene data show CDR1 as KGHSH and CDR2 as LQKENI. The CDR3 sequence is 14 residues long. The CDR3, as DNA: TGTGCCAGCTCCCCGGGACAGGGGACGTATGGCTACACCTTC. Amino acid sequence: CASSPGQGTYGYTF.

The gene calls are TRBV5-1 and TRBJ1-1; TRBD1 matches 9 bases. The V and J ends lost 2 bases and 5 bases, in that order; junction bases with no gene match: 10. CDR1 and CDR2 from the germline V gene are SGHRS and YFSETQ. The CDR3 length is 16 residues. DNA of the CDR3: TGCGCCAGCAGCTTCACCCTACAGGGGGCGCGGACTGAAGCTTTCTTT. Protein product: CASSFTLQGARTEAFF.

The chain carries TRBV19 and TRBJ1-4; weak D call: TRBD1 (5 bases). The CDR3 has 15 residues. CDR1 is LNHDA, CDR2 SQIVND, per germline (reference sequence). Between the trimmed V and J ends, which lost 6 bases and 2 bases, there was a span of 13 bases. In DNA form, the CDR3 reads TGTGCCAGTAGCAACGCCGGGACGACTAATGAAAAACTGTTTTTT. It codes for CASSNAGTTNEKLFF. Variable domain in full (rest from reference TRBV19 and TRBJ1-4): DGGITQSPKYLFRKEGQNVTLSCEQNLNHDAMYWYRQDPGQGLRLIYYSQIVNDFQKGDIAEGYSVSREKKESFPLTVTSAQKNPTAFYLCASSNAGTTNEKLFFGSGTQLSVL.

The J gene is TRBJ2-3, the V gene TRBV4-3, with D hard to call. The CDR3 is 15 amino acids. V was cut by 0 bases and J by 1 base, with 8 bases left in between. CDR1 LGHNA and CDR2 YSLEER come from the germline V gene. The CDR3 sequence is CASSQDPTRTDTQYF. DNA for the CDR3: TGCGCCAGCAGCCAAGACCCCACTCGCACAGATACGCAGTATTTT.

The table lists this clone with a count of one. The chain employs TRBV5-6 and TRBJ2-5, with TRBD2 matching over 7 bases. CDR1 and CDR2 from the germline V gene are SGHDT and YYEEEE. V lost 0 bases and J lost 2; bases outside the gene matches: 7. This CDR3 comprises 16 residues. CDR3 region: CASSLGLLASQETQYF. The CDR3 DNA follows: TGTGCCAGCAGCTTGGGGCTACTAGCGTCTCAAGAGACCCAGTACTTC.

This clone has just a few counts. The V and J genes are TRBV6-6 and TRBJ1-4; D is unresolved. The CDR3 sequence is 12 residues long. The V end was cut by 7 bases, the J end by 4 bases, with 7 bases between. Germline assignment: CDR1 MNHNY and CDR2 SVGAGI (reference sequence). In nucleotides, the CDR3 is TGTGCCAGCACAGAAAATAATGAAAAACTGTTTTTT. This translates into CASTENNEKLFF.

This chain joins TRBV24-1 and TRBJ2-3, with D perhaps TRBD2 (7 bases). Germline V gene sequence: CDR1 KGHDR, CDR2 SFDVKD. Trimming pared 5 bases from V and 4 bases from J, leaving 15 bases between. The CDR3 contains 15 residues. The CDR3 region has the DNA TGTGCCACCAGTGGTAACGGGGGGCATGCAGATACGCAGTATTTT. This sequence encodes CATSGNGGHADTQYF.

In its sample, this clone was seen once. This chain connects TRBV9 to TRBJ1-5; possibly TRBD1 for D (6 bases). The V gene's germline CDR1 is SGDLS and CDR2 YYNGEE. The CDR3 is made up of 16 amino acids. Trimming took off 1 base at V and 1 base at J, with 12 bases between the two ends. For the CDR3, the DNA is TGTGCCAGCAGCGTAATGGGGGGCGGAAGCAATCAGCCCCAGCATTTT. It codes for CASSVMGGGSNQPQHF.

The chain recombines TRBV11-2 with TRBJ2-1, with 7 positions matching TRBD1. After removal of 4 bases from V and 6 bases from J, the junction contained 9 bases not matched to a gene. This CDR3 is 15 amino acids long. CDR1 and CDR2 from the germline V gene are SGHAT and FQNNGV. CDR3: CASSSLTGKVNEQFF. CDR3 in DNA: TGTGCCAGCAGCTCACTGACAGGGAAGGTCAATGAGCAGTTCTTC.

The chain couples TRBV7-9 to TRBJ1-1, with D possibly being TRBD1 (5 bases). V was shortened by 0 bases and J by 8 bases, with 7 bases between the two germline ends. Germline CDR1 is SEHNR and CDR2 is FQNEAQ (reference sequence). The CDR3 is 12 residues long. The CDR3 is CASSLAGQEAFF. CDR3 nucleotide sequence: TGTGCCAGCAGCTTAGCGGGGCAGGAAGCTTTCTTT.

Concerning this clone: As the CDR3 is not closed by the conserved phenylalanine or tryptophan, this likely results from a read error. The genes are TRBV15 and TRBJ1-3; possible D gene TRBD1, 6 bases. CDR3 length: 16 residues. The ends were cut back, 1 base at V and 2 bases at J, with 12 bases in the middle. In germline, CDR1 is LNHNV, CDR2 YYDKDF (reference sequence). CDR3 region: CATSRGRSGAGNTIYS. The CDR3 nucleotides read TGTGCCACCAGCAGAGGAAGGTCAGGGGCTGGAAACACCATATATTCT.

The rearrangement uses TRBV5-1 and TRBJ1-2; unclear D gene. Germline CDR1 and CDR2: SGHRS and YFSETQ. Trimming pared 2 bases from V and 2 bases from J, leaving 10 bases between. The CDR3 length is 14 residues. CDR3 DNA: TGCGCCAGCAGCTTACAAGAACCCAACTATGGCTACACCTTC. Translating gives CASSLQEPNYGYTF.

The chain couples TRBV9 to TRBJ1-2, with a weak D call TRBD1 (6 bases). Trimming pared 4 bases from V and 4 bases from J, leaving 11 bases between. CDR1 and CDR2 from the germline V gene are SGDLS and YYNGEE. The length of the CDR3 is 13 residues. In nucleotides, the CDR3 is TGTGCCAGCAGCAACAGGGATGGCTATGGCTACACCTTC. Its translation is CASSNRDGYGYTF.